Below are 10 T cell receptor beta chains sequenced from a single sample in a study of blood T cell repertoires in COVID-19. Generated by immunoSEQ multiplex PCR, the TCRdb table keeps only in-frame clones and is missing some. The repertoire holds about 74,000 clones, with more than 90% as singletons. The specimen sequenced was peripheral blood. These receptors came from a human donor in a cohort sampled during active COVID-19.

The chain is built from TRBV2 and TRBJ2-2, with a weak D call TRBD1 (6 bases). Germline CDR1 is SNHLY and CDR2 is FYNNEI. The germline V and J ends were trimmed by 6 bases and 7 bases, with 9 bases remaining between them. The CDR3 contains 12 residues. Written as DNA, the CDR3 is TGTGCCAGCAGCCAGGGGAGCGGGGAGCTGTTTTTT. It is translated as CASSQGSGELFF.

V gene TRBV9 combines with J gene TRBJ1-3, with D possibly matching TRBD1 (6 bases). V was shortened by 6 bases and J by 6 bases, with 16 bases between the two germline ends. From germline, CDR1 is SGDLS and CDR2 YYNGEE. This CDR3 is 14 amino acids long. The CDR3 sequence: CASNPDTGSNTIYF. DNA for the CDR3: TGTGCCAGCAACCCAGACACAGGGTCAAACACCATATATTTT. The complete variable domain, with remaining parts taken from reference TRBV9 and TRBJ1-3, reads DSGVTQTPKHLITATGQRVTLRCSPRSGDLSVYWYQQSLDQGLQFLIQYYNGEERAKGNILERFSAQQFPDLHSELNLSSLELGDSALYFCASNPDTGSNTIYFGEGSWLTVV.

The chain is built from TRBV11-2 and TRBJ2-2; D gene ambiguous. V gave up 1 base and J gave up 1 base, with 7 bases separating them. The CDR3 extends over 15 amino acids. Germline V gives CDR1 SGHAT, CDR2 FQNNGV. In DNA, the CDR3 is TGTGCCAGCAGCTTAGGGCAGGAGAACACCGGGGAGCTGTTTTTT. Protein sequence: CASSLGQENTGELFF. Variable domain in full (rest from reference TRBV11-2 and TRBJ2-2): EAGVAQSPRYKIIEKRQSVAFWCNPISGHATLYWYQQILGQGPKLLIQFQNNGVVDDSQLPKDRFSAERLKGVDSTLKIQPAKLEDSAVYLCASSLGQENTGELFFGEGSRLTVL.

The CDR3 sequence is CASRLAGGIESYEQYF. CDR3 sequence (DNA): TGTGCCAGCCGACTAGCGGGAGGCATAGAGTCCTACGAGCAGTACTTC. The chain couples TRBV27 to TRBJ2-7, with 13 bases identical to TRBD2. Germline V gene data show CDR1 as MNHEY and CDR2 as SMNVEV (reference sequence). The CDR3 is 16 amino acids. J gave up 1 base and V 8 bases, and 8 bases lay outside the gene matches.

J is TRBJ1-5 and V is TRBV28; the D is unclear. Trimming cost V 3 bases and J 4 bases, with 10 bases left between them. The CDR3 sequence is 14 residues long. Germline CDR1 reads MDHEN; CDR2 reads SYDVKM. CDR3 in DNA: TGTGCCAGCAGTTTCGGGTCGGGGAATCAGCCCCAGCATTTT. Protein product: CASSFGSGNQPQHF. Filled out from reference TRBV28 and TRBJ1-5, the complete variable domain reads DVKVTQSSRYLVKRTGEKVFLECVQDMDHENMFWYRQDPGLGLRLIYFSYDVKMKEKGDIPEGYSVSREKKERFSLILESASTNQTSMYLCASSFGSGNQPQHFGDGTRLSIL.

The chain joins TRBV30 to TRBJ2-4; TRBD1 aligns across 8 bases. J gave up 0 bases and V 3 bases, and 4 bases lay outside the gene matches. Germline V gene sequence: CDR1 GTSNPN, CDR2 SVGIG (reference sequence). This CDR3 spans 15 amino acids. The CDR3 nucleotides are TGTGCCTGGAGGGACAGGGTACTAGCCAAAAACATTCAGTACTTC. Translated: CAWRDRVLAKNIQYF.

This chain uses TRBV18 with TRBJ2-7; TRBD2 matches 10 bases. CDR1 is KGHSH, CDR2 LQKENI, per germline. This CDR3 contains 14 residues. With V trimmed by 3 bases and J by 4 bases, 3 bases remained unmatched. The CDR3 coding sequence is TGTGCCAGCTCACCCCCGGGACTAGCGTACGAGCAGTACTTC. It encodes CASSPPGLAYEQYF.

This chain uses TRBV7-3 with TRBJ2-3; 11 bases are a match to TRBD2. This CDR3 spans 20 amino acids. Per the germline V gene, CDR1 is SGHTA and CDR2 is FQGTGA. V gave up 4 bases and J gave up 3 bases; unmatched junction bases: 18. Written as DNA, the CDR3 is TGTGCCAGCAGCTCCAGGCCCTGGGCTAGCGGGAGGTTCGGGACAGATACGCAGTATTTT. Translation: CASSSRPWASGRFGTDTQYF. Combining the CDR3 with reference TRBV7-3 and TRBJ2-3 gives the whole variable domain GAGVSQTPSNKVTEKGKYVELRCDPISGHTALYWYRQSLGQGPEFLIYFQGTGAADDSGLPNDRFFAVRPEGSVSTLKIQRTERGDSAVYLCASSSRPWASGRFGTDTQYFGPGTRLTVL.

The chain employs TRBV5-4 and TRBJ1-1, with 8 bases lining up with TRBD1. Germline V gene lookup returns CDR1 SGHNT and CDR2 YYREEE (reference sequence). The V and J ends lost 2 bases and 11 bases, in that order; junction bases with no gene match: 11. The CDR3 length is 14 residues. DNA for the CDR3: TGTGCCAGCAGCTTACGGCTGGCAGGGGGCGAGGCTTTCTTT. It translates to CASSLRLAGGEAFF. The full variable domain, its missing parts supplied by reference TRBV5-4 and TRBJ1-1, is ETGVTQSPTHLIKTRGQQVTLRCSSQSGHNTVSWYQQALGQGPQFIFQYYREEENGRGNFPPRFSGLQFPNYSSELNVNALELDDSALYLCASSLRLAGGEAFFGQGTRLTVV.

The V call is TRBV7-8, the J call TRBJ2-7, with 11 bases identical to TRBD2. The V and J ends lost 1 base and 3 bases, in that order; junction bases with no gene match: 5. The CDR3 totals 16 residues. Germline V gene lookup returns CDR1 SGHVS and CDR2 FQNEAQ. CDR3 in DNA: TGTGCCAGCAGCTTAGTTGGGACTAGCGGAGGCTACGAGCAGTACTTC. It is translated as CASSLVGTSGGYEQYF.